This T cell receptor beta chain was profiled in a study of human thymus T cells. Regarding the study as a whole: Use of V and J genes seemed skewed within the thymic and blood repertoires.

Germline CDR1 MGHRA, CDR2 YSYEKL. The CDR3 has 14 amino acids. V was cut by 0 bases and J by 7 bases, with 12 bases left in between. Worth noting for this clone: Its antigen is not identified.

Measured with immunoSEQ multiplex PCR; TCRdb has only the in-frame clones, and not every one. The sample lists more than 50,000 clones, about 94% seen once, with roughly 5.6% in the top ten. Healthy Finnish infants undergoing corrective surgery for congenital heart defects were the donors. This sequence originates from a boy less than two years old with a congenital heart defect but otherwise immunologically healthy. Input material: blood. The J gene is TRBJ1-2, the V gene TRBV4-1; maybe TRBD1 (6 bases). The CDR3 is CASSQEGRGSGYTF. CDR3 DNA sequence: TGCGCCAGCAGCCAAGAGGGCAGGGGCTCTGGCTACACCTTC.